This TCR beta chain was profiled in a study of T cells in Graves' hyperthyroidism and ophthalmopathy. In the study overall: Blood from the periphery was taken at initial diagnosis, before any treatment.

This clonotype showed up just a few times. A Clinical Activity Score of at least 3, a NOSPECS grade of at least 4 and a duration under 3 months were recorded in the ophthalmopathy patients. This sample holds PBMCs from 8.5 to 10 ml fresh peripheral blood. Germline CDR1 and CDR2: MNHEY and SMNVEV (reference sequence). CDR3 length: 13 amino acids. The V segment lost 8 bases and the J segment 4 bases; nucleotides outside the gene matches: 7. Regions amplified from RNA transcripts were the TCR beta CDR3 regions. Researchers ran a first-round RT-PCR on the TCR CDR3 using the HTBI primer set. TCRdb used MiXCR to reprocess the multiplex PCR reads, holding one entry per CDR3 protein. The table has 550,000 to 600,000 distinct CDR3 sequences, 11% to 15% seen once.

V gene TRBV27 combines with J gene TRBJ1-1; 7 nucleotides match TRBD1. Sequenced material: blood. The receptor's source is a young woman with Graves' ophthalmopathy. CDR3 DNA: TGTGCCAGCGGTACACGACAGGGCACTGAAGCTTTCTTT. This codes for CASGTRQGTEAFF.